This TCR beta chain was obtained from a study of T cells in localized non-small cell lung cancer. Study-level points and caveats: Greater blood T cell density accompanied longer overall survival. Appearances in adjacent lung were noted for a median roughly 58 of the top 100 tumor clones. The highest T cell clonality was in uninvolved adjacent lung, above tumor.

Germline-derived CDR1 and CDR2 are MNHNS and SASEGT. The CDR3 is 15 residues long. V was trimmed by 1 base and J by 1 base, leaving 11 bases between them. Sequencing was performed with immunoSEQ multiplex PCR; in TCRdb, only in-frame clones are kept and a portion is missing. The profile shows 750 to 850 clones, approximately 20% of them singletons. Remarks on this clone: Its antigen is unknown.

The sequences come from normal lung tissue next to the tumor, collected before any cancer treatment. The chain has TRBV6-1 and TRBJ2-7; D possibly corresponds to TRBD1 (6 bases). This receptor was identified in a female donor aged 60 or older with stage I lung adenocarcinoma. The CDR3 reads CASSEELGASYEQYF. The CDR3 nucleotides read TGTGCCAGCAGTGAAGAGTTGGGGGCGTCCTACGAGCAGTACTTC.